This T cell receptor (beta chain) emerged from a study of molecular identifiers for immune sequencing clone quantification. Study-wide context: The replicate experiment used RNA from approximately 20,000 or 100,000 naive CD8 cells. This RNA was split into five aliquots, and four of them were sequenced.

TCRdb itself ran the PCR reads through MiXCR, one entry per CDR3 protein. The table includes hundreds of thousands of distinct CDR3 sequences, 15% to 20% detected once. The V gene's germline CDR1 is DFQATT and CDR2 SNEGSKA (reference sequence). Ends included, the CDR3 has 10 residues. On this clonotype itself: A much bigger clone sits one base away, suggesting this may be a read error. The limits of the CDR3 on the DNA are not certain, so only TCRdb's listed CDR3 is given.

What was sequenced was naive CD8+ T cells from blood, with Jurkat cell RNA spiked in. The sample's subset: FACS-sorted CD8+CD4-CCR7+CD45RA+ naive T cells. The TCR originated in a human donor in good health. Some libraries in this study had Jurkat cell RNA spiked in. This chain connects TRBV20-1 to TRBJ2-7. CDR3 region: CSAYFCEQYF.